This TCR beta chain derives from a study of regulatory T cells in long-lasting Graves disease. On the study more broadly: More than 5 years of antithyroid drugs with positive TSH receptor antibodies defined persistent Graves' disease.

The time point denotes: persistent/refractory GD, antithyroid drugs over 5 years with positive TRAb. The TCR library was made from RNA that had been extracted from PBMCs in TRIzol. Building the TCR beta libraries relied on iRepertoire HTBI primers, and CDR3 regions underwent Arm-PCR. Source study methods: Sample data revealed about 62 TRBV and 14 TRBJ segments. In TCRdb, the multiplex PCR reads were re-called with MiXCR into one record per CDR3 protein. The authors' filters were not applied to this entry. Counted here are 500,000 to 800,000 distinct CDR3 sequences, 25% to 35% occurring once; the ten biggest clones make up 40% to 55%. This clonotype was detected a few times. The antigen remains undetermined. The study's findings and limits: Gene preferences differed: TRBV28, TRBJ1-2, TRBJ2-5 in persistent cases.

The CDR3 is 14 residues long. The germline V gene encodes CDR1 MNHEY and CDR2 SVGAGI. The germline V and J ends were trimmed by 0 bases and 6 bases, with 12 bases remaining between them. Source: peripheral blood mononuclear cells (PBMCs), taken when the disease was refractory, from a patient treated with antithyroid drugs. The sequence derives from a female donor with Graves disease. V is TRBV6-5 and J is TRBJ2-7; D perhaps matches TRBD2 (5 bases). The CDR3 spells CASSYSRGLSEQYF. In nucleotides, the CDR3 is TGTGCCAGCAGTTACTCGAGAGGGCTCTCCGAGCAGTACTTC.